This TCR beta chain was found in a study of prognosis after radiotherapy for stage I lung cancer. In the study overall: Patients with non-small cell lung cancer were all judged medically inoperable. Whole-study results and caveats: It is unknown whether the expanded TCR clones recognize the tumor. The way patients used TRBV and TRBJ genes reportedly differed depending on whether they had metastases. Counted unique TCR clones declined after stereotactic body radiation therapy (median approximately 9,100 versus 7,200).

Researchers used two-round multiplex PCR to amplify TCR beta CDR3 starting from genomic DNA. For every TRBV and TRBJ gene, a specific primer was used in first-round PCR. TCRdb passed the multiplex PCR reads through MiXCR, listing each CDR3 protein once. The profile shows around 29,000 distinct CDR3 sequences, around 42% of them singletons. The CDR3 consists of 11 residues. CDR1 is MNHNS and CDR2 is SASEGT in the germline V gene. V was trimmed by 7 bases and J by 8 bases, leaving 8 bases between them. This clonotype rates as medium-sized (0.01 to 0.1%). What it binds is unknown. The TCR was taken from a donor aged 50 or older with non-small cell lung cancer. This chain links TRBV6-1 with TRBJ2-2; D is unresolved. The specimen was PBMCs, collected before or after stereotactic body radiation therapy (not recorded which). The CDR3 spells CASKSLGELFF. The CDR3 DNA reads TGTGCCAGCAAGTCTTTGGGGGAGCTGTTTTTT.